This TCR beta chain is drawn from a study of T-cell memory formation after mild COVID-19. Overall study results and limits: Clones contracting across day 15 to 85 had a balanced CD4/CD8 profile; later expanding clones leaned CD4+. A subset of responding clones appeared in pre-infection memory, suggesting cross-reactive memory joined. Of the contracting clones, CD4+ ones lay mainly in CM and EM, and CD8+ ones in EMRA.

Only a few counts were recorded for this clonotype. Its specificity is not known. The germline V gene has CDR1 LGHNA and CDR2 YNFKEQ. The V gene end was trimmed by 4 bases and the J gene end by 2 bases; junction bases not matched to a gene: 8. This CDR3 spans 16 amino acids. TCRdb redid the calling of the 5' RACE reads with MiXCR, one entry per CDR3 protein. The repertoire holds some 290,000 distinct CDR3 sequences, with roughly 17% as singletons. V usage is TRBV4-2 and J usage is TRBJ2-7, with TRBD1 identical over 10 bases. The sequence was collected from a man aged 18 to 29 who had mild COVID-19 (a few samples of this study predate the infection). Cell type and time point are not known. The sequenced sample consisted of PBMCs or a T cell subset sorted from them (not recorded which). The CDR3 coding sequence is TGTGCCAGCAGCCCACAGGGACAGGGGCTTCCCTACGAGCAGTACTTC. The encoded protein is CASSPQGQGLPYEQYF.